The rows below give T cell receptor beta chains drawn from one sample of a study. TCRdb keeps only in-frame clones here, not all; method: immunoSEQ multiplex PCR. Among under 90,000 clones listed, 93% were seen once. What was sequenced was PBMCs. These receptors originate from a middle-aged man with rheumatoid arthritis. Both conserved end residues are trimmed from each CDR3. The order of the fields is V gene, D gene, J gene, CDR3 protein. D genes are given only for firm matches.

>TRBV7-2|NA|TRBJ2-5
ASSPLTGGLGSQY
>TRBV5-4|TRBD2|TRBJ2-3
ASSLAGITDTQY
>TRBV18|TRBD1|TRBJ2-5
ASSPTGEETQY
>TRBV7-2|NA|TRBJ2-7
ASSLVREQY
>TRBV4-1|TRBD1|TRBJ2-1
ASSRVTGVGYNEQF
>TRBV6-6|TRBD1|TRBJ1-6
ASSDRARPLH
>TRBV19|NA|TRBJ2-7
ASSSKTGNRYEQY
>TRBV29-1|NA|TRBJ2-5
SVLEGWETQY
>TRBV4-2|TRBD2|TRBJ2-1
ASSHKLTSGRRNEQF
>TRBV27|TRBD1|TRBJ2-2
ASSPRTGGTGELF
>TRBV7-3|TRBD2|TRBJ2-5
ASSLGLAGDQETQY
>TRBV5-6|NA|TRBJ1-5
ASRRSGDRTDSNQPQH
>TRBV6-6|TRBD1|TRBJ1-4
ASTIQGNEKLF
>TRBV24-1|NA|TRBJ1-2
ATSDSDGNYGYT
>TRBV5-4|NA|TRBJ1-2
ASTLGGLGGGYT
>TRBV5-1|NA|TRBJ1-6
ASSLDATNSPLH
>TRBV5-8|NA|TRBJ2-1
ASSPWGGAIRPSGVNEQF
>TRBV7-3|TRBD1|TRBJ2-2
ASSTTGTAGELF
>TRBV11-3|NA|TRBJ1-3
ASSNRSSGNTIY
>TRBV2|NA|TRBJ2-7
ASSEALPAGDSYEQY
>TRBV28|NA|TRBJ2-2
ASRPLSGELF
>TRBV14|NA|TRBJ1-6
ASSPGRYNSPLH
>TRBV7-9|TRBD2|TRBJ2-7
ASSARLAGGFYEQY
>TRBV7-2|NA|TRBJ2-7
ASSLGRAYEQY
>TRBV7-2|NA|TRBJ2-5
ASTPRAGQETQY
>TRBV18|NA|TRBJ2-7
ASSTGYGEQY
>TRBV18|NA|TRBJ2-5
ASSPPPGETQY
>TRBV6-4|NA|TRBJ2-1
ASSEQGGFDEQF
>TRBV28|NA|TRBJ2-7
ASSTPQGGSSYEQY
>TRBV25-1|NA|TRBJ1-1
ACVGAIYTEAF